Shown below are 21 T cell receptor beta chains from a single sample sequenced in a study of shared clonotypes between healthy human individuals. Terminally differentiated effector memory CD45RA+ cells were excluded from the naive CD8 cells, which were CD45RO-negative and positively selected for CCR7. Profiling relied on immunoSEQ multiplex PCR, and the TCRdb table lists in-frame clones only, not all of them. The repertoire holds some 800,000 clones, with over 90% as singletons. The sequenced material came from naive CD8+ T cells sorted from blood. The receptor set was obtained from a man younger than 45 in good health.

The chain carries TRBV4-1 and TRBJ2-1, with 13 bases fitting TRBD2. Germline CDR1 and CDR2: MGHRA and YSYEKL. J lost 8 bases, V lost 3 bases, and 4 bases had no gene match. The CDR3 consists of 15 residues. The CDR3 bases are TGCGCCAGCAGCCATGGACTAGCGGGAGCGGATGAGCAGTTCTTC. This gives the protein CASSHGLAGADEQFF.

The J gene is TRBJ2-7, the V gene TRBV7-9; D is uncertain. The V gene lost 1 base and the J gene lost 6 bases, with 13 bases spanning the gap. The germline V gene encodes CDR1 SEHNR and CDR2 FQNEAQ (reference sequence). The CDR3 contains 14 residues. CDR3 coding DNA: TGTGCCAGCAGCTTAGTAAATAATGTCGGCGAGCAGTACTTC. Protein sequence: CASSLVNNVGEQYF.

This clone occurred once. The rearrangement uses TRBV6-1 and TRBJ2-7; 14 bases map to TRBD2. The germline V gene encodes CDR1 MNHNS and CDR2 SASEGT. This CDR3 has 15 residues. After removal of 7 bases from V and 4 bases from J, the junction contained 6 bases not matched to a gene. The chain's CDR3 is CASNRGLAGVYEQYF. The CDR3 nucleotides read TGTGCCAGCAACAGGGGACTAGCGGGAGTATACGAGCAGTACTTC.

The V gene is TRBV6-6, the J gene TRBJ2-7, with D possibly TRBD2 on 5 matching bases. The CDR3 has 13 amino acids. The ends were cut back, 5 bases at V and 3 bases at J, with 11 bases in the middle. CDR1 is MNHNY and CDR2 is SVGAGI in the germline V gene (reference sequence). CDR3 sequence: CASSGSGFYEQYF. CDR3 sequence (DNA): TGTGCCAGCAGTGGTTCGGGATTCTACGAGCAGTACTTC.

In its sample, this clone was seen once. The J gene is TRBJ1-1, the V gene TRBV7-2; TRBD1 matches 10 bases. Germline V gives CDR1 SGHTA, CDR2 FQGNSA. The CDR3 is 15 residues long. Trimming cost V 6 bases and J 8 bases; bases outside gene matches: 12. The CDR3 sequence is CASSPDRGQMTEAFF. CDR3 coding DNA: TGTGCCAGCAGTCCTGACAGGGGGCAGATGACCGAAGCTTTCTTT. Drawing the rest from reference TRBV7-2 and TRBJ1-1, the complete variable domain is GAGVSQSPSNKVTEKGKDVELRCDPISGHTALYWYRQSLGQGLEFLIYFQGNSAPDKSGLPSDRFSAERTGGSVSTLTIQRTQQEDSAVYLCASSPDRGQMTEAFFGQGTRLTVV.

This clone was observed a single time. The chain recombines TRBV10-3 with TRBJ2-3, with 14 nucleotides matching TRBD2. The germline gives CDR1 ENHRY, CDR2 SYGVKD. There are 15 residues in the CDR3. The trim removed 10 bases at V and 6 bases at J, leaving 9 bases unmatched. The CDR3 nucleotides are TGTGCCACCTCCGGGACTAGCGGGAGTTTGGATACGCAGTATTTT. Translated: CATSGTSGSLDTQYF.

This clone showed up just a few times. This CDR3 is also generated by other DNA sequences in the sample. The chain carries TRBV5-4 and TRBJ2-7; D is perhaps TRBD2 (6 bases). This CDR3 contains 14 residues. Germline V lookup: CDR1 SGHNT, CDR2 YYREEE (reference sequence). V dropped 3 bases and J dropped 2 bases, with 12 bases sitting between them. CDR3 protein: CASSSRDSPYEQYF. The CDR3, as DNA: TGTGCCAGCAGCTCGCGGGACTCCCCCTACGAGCAGTACTTC. Drawing the rest from reference TRBV5-4 and TRBJ2-7, the complete variable domain is ETGVTQSPTHLIKTRGQQVTLRCSSQSGHNTVSWYQQALGQGPQFIFQYYREEENGRGNFPPRFSGLQFPNYSSELNVNALELDDSALYLCASSSRDSPYEQYFGPGTRLTVT.

The chain uses TRBV18 and TRBJ2-5, with D possibly being TRBD1 (5 bases). V shed 6 bases and J shed 1 base, with 9 bases lying between them. The CDR3 length is 13 residues. Looked up from germline, CDR1 is KGHSH and CDR2 is LQKENI. The CDR3 is CASSGQGQETQYF. The CDR3 coding sequence is TGTGCCAGCTCCGGTCAGGGCCAAGAGACCCAGTACTTC.

The count of this clone is one. The V and J genes are TRBV10-2 and TRBJ2-7; no reliable D call. Trimming stripped 0 bases from V and 6 bases from J, with 12 bases between. Germline V lookup: CDR1 WSHSY, CDR2 SAAADI. The CDR3 has 14 residues. The CDR3 loop is CASSESYASSEQYF. DNA for the CDR3: TGCGCCAGCAGTGAGTCGTACGCATCCAGCGAGCAGTACTTC.

V gene TRBV15 combines with J gene TRBJ2-7, with 8 bases lining up with TRBD1. The V and J ends lost 9 bases and 0 bases, in that order; junction bases with no gene match: 4. The CDR3 is 13 amino acids. Germline CDR1 reads LNHNV; CDR2 reads YYDKDF (reference sequence). The CDR3 region has the DNA TGTGCCACACGGGACAGGAGCTCCTACGAGCAGTACTTC. Translation gives CATRDRSSYEQYF.

The rearrangement uses TRBV6-1 and TRBJ2-2; weak D call: TRBD1 (6 bases). The CDR3 spans 15 residues. V lost 1 base and J 3 bases, leaving 9 bases between the germline ends. Germline V gene data show CDR1 as MNHNS and CDR2 as SASEGT. The CDR3 DNA reads TGTGCCAGCAGTGAAGTTAGGGGGTACACCGGGGAGCTGTTTTTT. This translates into CASSEVRGYTGELFF.

The chain uses TRBV27 and TRBJ2-4, with 8 positions matching TRBD2. The length of the CDR3 is 15 residues. Germline lookup yields CDR1 MNHEY and CDR2 SMNVEV (reference sequence). Losses at the gene ends were 5 bases for V and 3 bases for J; bases not matched to a gene: 6. The CDR3 protein is CASSLIAGSKNIQYF. DNA of the CDR3: TGTGCCAGCAGTCTCATAGCGGGGAGCAAAAACATTCAGTACTTC.

The chain couples TRBV19 to TRBJ1-2; D gene unclear. V shed 5 bases and J shed 4 bases, with 8 bases lying between them. Germline assignment: CDR1 LNHDA and CDR2 SQIVND (reference sequence). The CDR3 loop spans 12 amino acids. Here the CDR3 DNA reads TGTGCCAGTAGTCCCAAGACCTATGGCTACACCTTC. Amino acid sequence: CASSPKTYGYTF.

A single count supports this clone. The chain links TRBV5-4 to TRBJ2-2, with D perhaps matching TRBD2 (5 bases). Trimming took off 0 bases at V and 4 bases at J, with 7 bases between the two ends. Germline V gene data show CDR1 as SGHNT and CDR2 as YYREEE (reference sequence). This CDR3 has 14 residues. This CDR3 reads CASSLESGTGELFF. CDR3 sequence (DNA): TGTGCCAGCAGCTTGGAAAGCGGCACCGGGGAGCTGTTTTTT.

The chain joins TRBV27 to TRBJ2-1; TRBD2 matches 7 bases. V lost 6 bases and J lost 5; bases outside the gene matches: 10. CDR3 size: 15 residues. In germline, CDR1 is MNHEY, CDR2 SMNVEV (reference sequence). CDR3 in amino acids: CASSPLPGRDNEQFF. CDR3 DNA: TGTGCCAGCAGCCCCCTTCCGGGGAGGGACAATGAGCAGTTCTTC.

A remark on this clone: Other DNA sequences in the sample encode the same CDR3. The V gene is TRBV7-9, the J gene TRBJ1-2; D unclear. The germline CDR1 and CDR2 sequences are SEHNR and FQNEAQ (reference sequence). This CDR3 comprises 12 residues. V was shortened by 1 base and J by 8 bases, with 8 bases between the two germline ends. The CDR3 DNA is TGTGCCAGCAGCTTAGAAGGCGGCGGCTACACCTTC. This translates into CASSLEGGGYTF.

V and J are TRBV28 and TRBJ2-7; 8 bases are shared with TRBD1. The V and J ends lost 5 bases and 0 bases, in that order; junction bases with no gene match: 6. The CDR3 loop spans 15 amino acids. Germline CDR1 and CDR2: MDHEN and SYDVKM. CDR3 DNA sequence: TGTGCCAGCAGTGGTCGACAGGGGACCTCCTACGAGCAGTACTTC. The encoded protein is CASSGRQGTSYEQYF.

This clone was seen a handful of times. V is TRBV2 and J is TRBJ1-4; the D gene is possibly TRBD1 (5 bases). Germline V gene sequence: CDR1 SNHLY, CDR2 FYNNEI. Trimming removed 3 bases from V and 0 bases from J, with 14 bases in between. The CDR3 consists of 17 residues. The CDR3, as DNA: TGTGCCAGCAGTGATTGGTTGGAGACAGCAACTAATGAAAAACTGTTTTTT. This encodes CASSDWLETATNEKLFF.

The V and J genes are TRBV14 and TRBJ2-2; 8 bases fit TRBD2. Germline assignment: CDR1 SGHDN and CDR2 FVKESK. The trim removed 0 bases at V and 3 bases at J, leaving 6 bases unmatched. This CDR3 region has 17 residues. In nucleotides, the CDR3 is TGTGCCAGCAGCCAAGATGGTTTAGCGGGGTACACCGGGGAGCTGTTTTTT. Protein: CASSQDGLAGYTGELFF.

The chain recombines TRBV28 with TRBJ2-5; the D gene is possibly TRBD2 (6 bases). V was cut by 4 bases and J by 5 bases, with 17 bases left in between. This CDR3 is 15 amino acids long. Germline V gives CDR1 MDHEN, CDR2 SYDVKM. CDR3 in DNA: TGTGCCAGCAGTTCCCCCGGGGAGGTCGTGGAGACCCAGTACTTC. Translation gives CASSSPGEVVETQYF. The full variable domain, its missing parts supplied by reference TRBV28 and TRBJ2-5, is DVKVTQSSRYLVKRTGEKVFLECVQDMDHENMFWYRQDPGLGLRLIYFSYDVKMKEKGDIPEGYSVSREKKERFSLILESASTNQTSMYLCASSSPGEVVETQYFGPGTRLLVL.

The chain joins TRBV29-1 to TRBJ2-5; TRBD1 might be the D (6 bases). The CDR3 length is 15 residues. CDR1 is SQVTM, CDR2 ANQGSEA, per germline. Trimming cost V 6 bases and J 2 bases, with 19 bases left between them. CDR3 in amino acids: CSVERTGLGQETQYF. CDR3 sequence (DNA): TGCAGCGTGGAACGAACAGGGCTAGGACAAGAGACCCAGTACTTC.